These 21 T cell receptor beta chains share one sample of origin, sequenced in a study of T cell responses to AZD1222 COVID-19 vaccine (TCRdb year 2021). The label giving this sample's time point can be read as: baseline before first vaccination. The library relied on the immunoSEQ multiplex PCR assay. In TCRdb, the immuneACCESS table is reduced to in-frame sequences with V and J assigned. These tables do not hold every clone; where another copy was compared, an unresolved V gene accounts for under half, and the others remain unexplained. The sample includes about 120,000 clones, with around 90% observed a single time. Roughly 8.4% of the sample is held by the ten biggest clonotypes. The starting material was peripheral blood, obtained on day 0 of AZD1222 vaccination. These receptors came from an adult in good health.

The table lists this clone with a few counts. The chain links TRBV7-9 to TRBJ2-5; the D gene is possibly TRBD1 (5 bases). Deletions cut 1 base from V and 5 bases from J, with 14 bases between. This CDR3 is built from 15 residues. CDR1 is SEHNR and CDR2 is FQNEAQ in the germline V gene (reference sequence). CDR3 region: CASSLGRGTTETQYF. In DNA form, the CDR3 reads TGTGCCAGCAGCTTAGGAAGGGGCACAACGGAGACCCAGTACTTC.

The V call is TRBV7-9, the J call TRBJ1-1, with TRBD1 matching 7 bases. CDR3 size: 13 residues. Germline trimming cut 10 bases from V and 0 bases from J; bases unmatched to any gene: 5. CDR1 is SEHNR, CDR2 FQNEAQ, per germline (reference sequence). In DNA, the CDR3 is TGTGCCACCGAGACAGGGCTGAACACTGAAGCTTTCTTT. Translation: CATETGLNTEAFF.

The chain joins TRBV5-1 to TRBJ1-6; 10 bases align to TRBD1. After removal of 4 bases from V and 6 bases from J, the junction contained 7 bases not matched to a gene. The CDR3 length is 16 residues. Germline V gene sequence: CDR1 SGHRS, CDR2 YFSETQ. The CDR3 nucleotides read TGCGCCAGCAGCCGATCTCGGACAGGGGGTAATTCACCCCTCCACTTT. Protein sequence: CASSRSRTGGNSPLHF.

The chain uses TRBV27 and TRBJ1-1; the D is unclear. The germline V gene encodes CDR1 MNHEY and CDR2 SMNVEV (reference sequence). The CDR3 is 14 amino acids. V lost 6 bases and J 5 bases, leaving 16 bases between the germline ends. The CDR3: CASRAGLVRTEAFF. CDR3 DNA sequence: TGTGCCAGCAGGGCAGGCCTCGTAAGAACTGAAGCTTTCTTT.

This chain connects TRBV19 to TRBJ1-2, with a possible D match to TRBD1 (5 bases). Germline CDR1 reads LNHDA; CDR2 reads SQIVND (reference sequence). V dropped 3 bases and J dropped 6 bases, with 14 bases sitting between them. There are 14 residues in the CDR3. CDR3 in amino acids: CASSMGLPPDGYTF. CDR3 coding DNA: TGTGCCAGTAGTATGGGGCTACCTCCCGATGGCTACACCTTC.

The gene calls are TRBV9 and TRBJ1-2; TRBD1 agrees at 8 bases. V shed 1 base and J 5 bases; nucleotides not matched to a gene: 7. CDR1 and CDR2 from the germline V gene are SGDLS and YYNGEE. The CDR3 length is 15 residues. The CDR3 nucleotides read TGTGCCAGCAGCGTACAGGGGGCGAATGGGTATGGCTACACCTTC. Its protein is CASSVQGANGYGYTF.

This clone was seen more than once but under ten times. The rearrangement uses TRBV2 and TRBJ1-1, with a tentative D call TRBD1 (5 bases). Trimming pared 8 bases from V and 8 bases from J, leaving 12 bases between. Looked up from germline, CDR1 is SNHLY and CDR2 is FYNNEI. This CDR3 has 11 amino acids. The CDR3 DNA reads as TGTGCCAGCTTGGTAGGGGACGAAGCTTTCTTT. This sequence encodes CASLVGDEAFF.

This chain connects TRBV5-1 to TRBJ2-1, with 9 positions matching TRBD1. The ends lost 5 bases at V and 7 bases at J; junction bases unmatched: 4. Per germline, CDR1 SGHRS and CDR2 YFSETQ. CDR3 length equals 13 residues. In nucleotides, the CDR3 is TGCGCCAGCAGGGACAGGGGCGTGAATGAGCAGTTCTTC. Encoded protein: CASRDRGVNEQFF.

The chain is built from TRBV18 and TRBJ2-7, with 11 bases identical to TRBD1. The germline gives CDR1 KGHSH, CDR2 LQKENI. This CDR3 has 15 residues. V shed 3 bases, J shed 4 bases, and the junction held 5 bases outside the gene matches. The CDR3 region has the DNA TGTGCCAGCTCACCGGGACAGGGGGGCTTGTACGAGCAGTACTTC. Protein product: CASSPGQGGLYEQYF.

The chain links TRBV7-3 to TRBJ2-1; a possible D gene is TRBD2 (6 bases). This CDR3 comprises 16 residues. Trimming took 4 bases from V and 3 from J, leaving 16 bases between them. CDR1 is SGHTA and CDR2 is FQGTGA in the germline V gene. The CDR3 sequence is CASSSRTKGYYNEQFF. CDR3 nucleotides: TGTGCCAGCAGCTCAAGGACTAAGGGATACTACAATGAGCAGTTCTTC.

The chain couples TRBV5-8 to TRBJ1-2; no clear D gene. Germline CDR1 is SGHTS and CDR2 is YDEGEE. The CDR3 loop spans 13 amino acids. V lost 0 bases and J lost 7, with 10 bases in between. In DNA form, the CDR3 reads TGTGCCAGCAGCTTGGGTGGAAGGCCTGGCTACACCTTC. Translating gives CASSLGGRPGYTF. The entire variable domain, with the rest obtained from reference TRBV5-8 and TRBJ1-2, is as follows: EAGVTQSPTHLIKTRGQQATLRCSPISGHTSVYWYQQALGLGLQFLLWYDEGEERNRGNFPPRFSGRQFPNYSSELNVNALELEDSALYLCASSLGGRPGYTFGSGTRLTVV.

The table lists this clone with a few counts. V and J are TRBV5-1 and TRBJ2-3, with D unclear. Between the trimmed V and J ends, which lost 4 bases and 2 bases, there was a span of 14 bases. There are 15 residues in the CDR3. Germline V gene sequence: CDR1 SGHRS, CDR2 YFSETQ. CDR3 loop: CASSQHSALTDTQYF. The CDR3 DNA sequence: TGCGCCAGCAGCCAACACAGCGCTCTCACAGATACGCAGTATTTT.

This clone was seen just once. The chain combines TRBV7-9 with TRBJ2-7, with D unresolved. V was clipped by 5 bases and J by 2 bases, with 13 bases between them. CDR1 SEHNR and CDR2 FQNEAQ come from the germline V gene (reference sequence). The CDR3 is made up of 14 amino acids. DNA for the CDR3: TGTGCCAGCAGCCCAGGAGCTCGAGCCTACGAGCAGTACTTC. Amino acid sequence: CASSPGARAYEQYF.

The CDR3 reads CASSLGGTYEQYF. The CDR3 DNA sequence: TGTGCCAGCAGCTTAGGGGGAACCTACGAGCAGTACTTC. The V call is TRBV7-9, the J call TRBJ2-7, with unresolved D. The CDR3 has 13 amino acids. CDR1 is SEHNR and CDR2 is FQNEAQ in the germline V gene (reference sequence). V lost 1 base to trimming and J lost 2 bases, with 6 bases between them.

The chain joins TRBV24-1 to TRBJ2-5, with 7 bases that match TRBD2. V lost 4 bases to trimming and J lost 4 bases; unmatched junction nucleotides: 8. This CDR3 has 15 residues. Looked up from germline, CDR1 is KGHDR and CDR2 is SFDVKD. CDR3 in amino acids: CATSDPREVGETQYF. The CDR3 nucleotides are TGTGCCACCAGTGACCCCCGGGAGGTAGGAGAGACCCAGTACTTC.

The chain is built from TRBV7-2 and TRBJ2-1; D call uncertain. Germline V gives CDR1 SGHTA, CDR2 FQGNSA. Trimming pared 1 base from V and 0 bases from J, leaving 7 bases between. This CDR3 contains 15 residues. CDR3 nucleotide sequence: TGTGCCAGCAGCTTAGGGGATAGCTCCTACAATGAGCAGTTCTTC. Protein product: CASSLGDSSYNEQFF.

The chain employs TRBV11-3 and TRBJ2-2, with unresolved D. The CDR3 length is 14 residues. Germline V gene lookup returns CDR1 SGHNT and CDR2 YENEEA. Between the trimmed V and J ends, which lost 1 base and 3 bases, there was a span of 6 bases. CDR3 loop: CASSLGVDTGELFF. The CDR3 region has the DNA TGTGCCAGCAGCTTAGGCGTGGACACCGGGGAGCTGTTTTTT.

The gene calls are TRBV2 and TRBJ1-1; 8 positions match TRBD1. The CDR3 contains 12 residues. Germline V CDR1 and CDR2: SNHLY, FYNNEI. The V and J ends lost 11 bases and 6 bases, in that order; junction bases with no gene match: 8. The CDR3, as DNA: TGTGCCTCCGGACAGGGCGCCGCTGAAGCTTTCTTT. Its protein product is CASGQGAAEAFF.

The CDR3 nucleotides read TGTGCCAGTGGGGGACTAGCGGGGAATGCCTACGAGCAGTACTTC. Translation: CASGGLAGNAYEQYF. This chain connects TRBV19 to TRBJ2-7; 13 nucleotides line up with TRBD2. Germline assignment: CDR1 LNHDA and CDR2 SQIVND (reference sequence). With V trimmed by 8 bases and J by 2 bases, 6 bases remained unmatched. This CDR3 spans 15 amino acids.

This chain joins TRBV5-4 and TRBJ2-1, with 8 nucleotides matching TRBD2. Looked up from germline, CDR1 is SGHNT and CDR2 is YYREEE (reference sequence). The CDR3 extends over 15 amino acids. The J segment lost 7 bases and the V segment lost 1 base, leaving 7 bases of the junction unmatched. CDR3 bases: TGTGCCAGCAGCTTGCCGGGACTAGGTGATAATGAGCAGTTCTTC. This translates into CASSLPGLGDNEQFF. Looking up the rest from reference TRBV5-4 and TRBJ2-1 gives the full variable domain: ETGVTQSPTHLIKTRGQQVTLRCSSQSGHNTVSWYQQALGQGPQFIFQYYREEENGRGNFPPRFSGLQFPNYSSELNVNALELDDSALYLCASSLPGLGDNEQFFGPGTRLTVL.

This chain links TRBV6-1 with TRBJ1-2; unclear D gene. Between the trimmed V and J ends, which lost 3 bases and 7 bases, there was a span of 18 bases. Germline V gene lookup returns CDR1 MNHNS and CDR2 SASEGT. This CDR3 region has 15 residues. This CDR3 is CASSEQTDLYGGYTF. CDR3 bases: TGTGCCAGCAGTGAGCAGACGGACCTCTATGGTGGCTACACCTTC.